The 32 T cell receptor beta chains reported below all come from one sample, sequenced in a study of identical twins. TCRdb independently ran MiXCR on the 5' RACE reads; one entry per CDR3 protein. The data show 1.5 million to 2 million distinct CDR3 sequences, about 32% seen once. The sequenced sample was cord blood. These receptors were collected from a newborn girl in good health.

This clonotype was counted at least ten times. The rearrangement joins TRBV20-1 to TRBJ2-3, with D tentatively TRBD2 (5 bases). Trimming took off 2 bases at V and 1 base at J, with 10 bases between the two ends. CDR3 length: 14 residues. Germline CDR1 reads DFQATT; CDR2 reads SNEGSKA (reference sequence). CDR3 amino acids: CSARRLAGTDTQYF. Written as DNA, the CDR3 is TGCAGTGCTAGACGGCTAGCCGGCACAGATACGCAGTATTTT.

The CDR3 bases are TGTGCCAGCAGTTCCCAGGGGGCCAGCAATCAGCCCCAGCATTTT. It encodes CASSSQGASNQPQHF. The rearrangement uses TRBV2 and TRBJ1-5; 8 nucleotides agree with TRBD1. The CDR3 spans 15 residues. V lost 5 bases, J lost 1 base, and 4 bases stayed unmatched. Germline CDR1 and CDR2: SNHLY and FYNNEI.

This clonotype was found a few times. This chain connects TRBV20-1 to TRBJ2-7, with 8 nucleotides matching TRBD1. This CDR3 has 14 residues. Per germline, CDR1 DFQATT and CDR2 SNEGSKA (reference sequence). The ends lost 3 bases at V and 2 bases at J; junction bases unmatched: 6. The CDR3 coding sequence is TGCAGTGCTAGTCGAGGACAGGGACCCTACGAGCAGTACTTC. This gives the protein CSASRGQGPYEQYF.

The rearrangement uses TRBV4-1 and TRBJ2-1; 11 bases are a match to TRBD2. The CDR3 contains 16 residues. CDR1 MGHRA and CDR2 YSYEKL come from the germline V gene. V shed 0 bases, J shed 4 bases, and the junction held 2 bases outside the gene matches. CDR3 in DNA: TGCGCCAGCAGCCAAGATTCTAGCGGGAGGTACAATGAGCAGTTCTTC. It yields the protein CASSQDSSGRYNEQFF.

This clonotype has a count of ten or more. The CDR3 protein is CASSQVSQETQYF. The CDR3 DNA reads as TGTGCCAGCAGCCAAGTCTCCCAAGAGACCCAGTACTTC. V usage is TRBV3-1 and J usage is TRBJ2-5, with D hard to call. Trimming removed 1 base at V and 1 base at J, with 4 bases between. This CDR3 has 13 residues. The germline V gene has CDR1 LGHDT and CDR2 YNNKEL (reference sequence).

This clonotype was counted a few times. The rearrangement links TRBV10-3 to TRBJ1-2; D perhaps matches TRBD1 (6 bases). Germline loops: CDR1 ENHRY, CDR2 SYGVKD. Trimming pared 4 bases from V and 4 bases from J, leaving 13 bases between. This CDR3 comprises 14 residues. The CDR3 DNA is TGTGCCATCAGTGGGGCAGGGGAAGGCTATGGCTACACCTTC. It yields the protein CAISGAGEGYGYTF.

CDR3 coding DNA: TGCAGCGTTGATAACCGTAGCTCCTACAATGAGCAGTTCTTC. Encoded protein: CSVDNRSSYNEQFF. The chain combines TRBV29-1 with TRBJ2-1; D ambiguous. CDR1 SQVTM and CDR2 ANQGSEA come from the germline V gene. The V end was cut by 3 bases, the J end by 0 bases, with 9 bases between. CDR3 length equals 14 residues.

This clonotype showed up many times. The chain uses TRBV5-1 and TRBJ2-1; 10 positions agree with TRBD2. The CDR3 length is 15 residues. V trimming: 5 bases; J trimming: 4 bases; junction bases outside the gene matches: 6. CDR1 SGHRS and CDR2 YFSETQ come from the germline V gene. The CDR3 here is CASRLAGGGYNEQFF. The CDR3, as DNA: TGCGCCAGCAGGTTAGCGGGAGGAGGGTACAATGAGCAGTTCTTC.

This clonotype was observed a handful of times. This chain uses TRBV7-9 with TRBJ2-1; D might be TRBD1 (6 bases). From germline, CDR1 is SEHNR and CDR2 FQNEAQ (reference sequence). The CDR3 has 11 amino acids. CDR3 sequence: CVTHIGGMKFF. CDR3 sequence (DNA): TGTGTCACGCACATTGGGGGCATGAAGTTCTTC.

Here the CDR3 reads CASSRTGGFYGYTF. The CDR3 nucleotides read TGTGCCAGCAGTCGGACGGGGGGATTCTATGGCTACACCTTC. The V call is TRBV2, the J call TRBJ1-2; D is perhaps TRBD1 (5 bases). CDR3 length: 14 residues. Between the trimmed V and J ends, which lost 5 bases and 4 bases, there was a span of 14 bases. CDR1 is SNHLY and CDR2 is FYNNEI in the germline V gene. Using reference TRBV2 and TRBJ1-2 for the parts outside the CDR3, the full variable domain is EPEVTQTPSHQVTQMGQEVILRCVPISNHLYFYWYRQILGQKVEFLVSFYNNEISEKSEIFDDQFSVERPDGSNFTLKIRSTKLEDSAMYFCASSRTGGFYGYTFGSGTRLTVV.

In its sample, this clonotype was seen a few times. The chain carries TRBV25-1 and TRBJ2-4, with 9 bases identical to TRBD2. With V trimmed by 2 bases and J by 14 bases, 10 bases remained unmatched. The CDR3 is made up of 14 amino acids. The V gene's germline CDR1 is MGHDK and CDR2 SYGVNS. The CDR3 loop is CASSEGSLAGAKYF. CDR3 coding DNA: TGTGCCAGCAGTGAAGGATCATTAGCGGGAGCAAAGTACTTC.

In regard to this clonotype: The limits of the CDR3 on the DNA are not certain, so only TCRdb's listed CDR3 is given. The V call is TRBV6-6, the J call TRBJ1-1. Germline V gene lookup returns CDR1 MNHNY and CDR2 SVGAGI (reference sequence). The CDR3 sequence runs 13 residues, both termini included. The chain's CDR3 is CASSTSGAAEAFF.

There are many counts of this clonotype. The V call is TRBV5-1, the J call TRBJ1-2; D is ambiguous. The CDR3 has 15 residues. CDR1 and CDR2 (germline): SGHRS, YFSETQ. Trimming removed 4 bases from V and 4 bases from J, with 17 bases in between. CDR3 loop: CASSLSGLEAYGYTF. In DNA, the CDR3 is TGCGCCAGCAGCCTCTCCGGACTTGAGGCCTATGGCTACACCTTC.

V gene TRBV5-1 combines with J gene TRBJ2-3; 7 bases are shared with TRBD2. The germline CDR1 and CDR2 sequences are SGHRS and YFSETQ. V lost 4 bases and J lost 1; bases outside the gene matches: 6. This CDR3 has 15 amino acids. The CDR3 bases are TGCGCCAGCAGCAGCAGGGCGGGAGGCACAGATACGCAGTATTTT. This encodes CASSSRAGGTDTQYF.

This clonotype was found a few times. J is TRBJ2-7 and V is TRBV20-1; unclear D gene. This CDR3 has 13 amino acids. The germline CDR1 and CDR2 sequences are DFQATT and SNEGSKA (reference sequence). The ends were cut back, 2 bases at V and 0 bases at J, with 8 bases in the middle. In DNA, the CDR3 is TGCAGTGCTAGACTGGGAAGCTCCTACGAGCAGTACTTC. Protein product: CSARLGSSYEQYF.

This clonotype appeared many times. CDR3 DNA: TGTGCCAGCAGCTCGACAGGAGCCAAAAACATTCAGTACTTC. This sequence encodes CASSSTGAKNIQYF. This chain joins TRBV7-9 and TRBJ2-4; D is possibly TRBD1 (6 bases). From germline, CDR1 is SEHNR and CDR2 FQNEAQ (reference sequence). The CDR3 consists of 14 residues. Trimming pared 4 bases from V and 0 bases from J, leaving 7 bases between.

This clonotype occurred a few times. The J gene is TRBJ1-5, the V gene TRBV12-3 or TRBV12-4; 9 bases map to TRBD1. This CDR3 is 14 amino acids long. J was trimmed by 6 bases and V by 5 bases; bases with no gene match: 5. CDR3 in amino acids: CASSRTGGSQPQHF. The CDR3 nucleotides are TGTGCCAGCAGTCGCACAGGGGGCAGTCAGCCCCAGCATTTT.

This sequence joins TRBV30 and TRBJ2-1; 7 bases line up with TRBD2. J gave up 5 bases and V 0 bases, and 4 bases lay outside the gene matches. Germline V gene lookup returns CDR1 GTSNPN and CDR2 SVGIG (reference sequence). The CDR3 is 14 residues long. The CDR3 DNA sequence: TGTGCCTGGAGTGTAAGCGGGGCCCACAATGAGCAGTTCTTC. Translating it yields CAWSVSGAHNEQFF.

This chain links TRBV20-1 with TRBJ2-1; TRBD2 matches at 7 bases. The J call may be incorrect, as the DNA end agrees better with TRBJ2-7. CDR1 is DFQATT, CDR2 SNEGSKA, per germline (reference sequence). CDR3 length equals 14 residues. CDR3 sequence reads: CSASRTSFYNEQYF. The CDR3, as DNA: TGCAGTGCTAGTCGGACTAGTTTCTACAATGAGCAGTACTTC.

This chain uses TRBV20-1 with TRBJ2-4, with 7 bases lining up with TRBD2. Germline CDR1 and CDR2: DFQATT and SNEGSKA (reference sequence). Trimming cost V 0 bases and J 0 bases; bases outside gene matches: 5. The CDR3 spans 16 residues. The CDR3 DNA reads TGCAGTGCTAGAGATGGGGGGGGGTTAGCCAAAAACATTCAGTACTTC. It is translated as CSARDGGGLAKNIQYF.

V usage is TRBV20-1 and J usage is TRBJ1-2, with unresolved D. The CDR3 is made up of 16 amino acids. Germline V lookup: CDR1 DFQATT, CDR2 SNEGSKA (reference sequence). The V gene lost 2 bases and the J gene lost 0 bases, with 16 bases spanning the gap. This CDR3 is CSARYVRVWANYGYTF. DNA for the CDR3: TGCAGTGCTAGATACGTCCGGGTTTGGGCTAACTATGGCTACACCTTC.

This clonotype was found a few times. The V gene is TRBV28, the J gene TRBJ1-6; D remains ambiguous. The V gene lost 3 bases and the J gene lost 5 bases, with 8 bases spanning the gap. Germline values: CDR1 MDHEN, CDR2 SYDVKM. CDR3 size: 14 residues. The CDR3 region is CASSFRPHNSPLHF. The CDR3 DNA follows: TGTGCCAGCAGTTTTCGACCGCATAATTCACCCCTCCACTTT.

The V gene is TRBV6-6, the J gene TRBJ2-7; no clear D gene. The end of the DNA is better explained by TRBJ2-5, so the J call may be wrong. CDR1 is MNHNY and CDR2 is SVGAGI in the germline V gene (reference sequence). The CDR3 is 14 residues long. CDR3 sequence (DNA): TGTGCCAGCAGTTACGCTCAGTGGGGAAAGACCCAGTACTTC. Its protein product is CASSYAQWGKTQYF.

The chain joins TRBV28 to TRBJ2-7; 12 positions match TRBD2. With 6 bases clipped from V and 5 bases from J, the junction kept 11 bases outside the gene matches. The CDR3 has 16 amino acids. From germline, CDR1 is MDHEN and CDR2 SYDVKM. The CDR3 spells CASSWLAGGVRDEQYF. CDR3 DNA: TGTGCCAGCAGCTGGCTAGCGGGAGGGGTTCGGGACGAGCAGTACTTC.

This chain links TRBV24-1 with TRBJ2-1; 8 bases are shared with TRBD2. V was clipped by 1 base and J by 2 bases; unmatched bases: 3. The germline gives CDR1 KGHDR, CDR2 SFDVKD. CDR3 size: 16 residues. CDR3 residues: CATSDFPGRAYNEQFF. The DNA for the CDR3 is TGTGCCACCAGTGATTTTCCCGGGAGGGCCTACAATGAGCAGTTCTTC.

The chain uses TRBV6-2 or TRBV6-3 and TRBJ2-5, with 7 bases lining up with TRBD1. V shed 7 bases, J shed 5 bases, and the junction held 7 bases outside the gene matches. This CDR3 is built from 13 residues. The germline V gene encodes CDR1 MNHEY and CDR2 SVGEGT. CDR3 sequence reads: CASTRTGVETQYF. The CDR3, as DNA: TGTGCCAGCACCCGAACAGGGGTGGAGACCCAGTACTTC.

A few counts support this clonotype. V gene TRBV4-1 combines with J gene TRBJ2-1; TRBD2 matches at 12 bases. The J segment lost 7 bases and the V segment lost 0 bases, leaving 10 bases of the junction unmatched. The CDR3 is made up of 18 amino acids. Germline V lookup: CDR1 MGHRA, CDR2 YSYEKL. CDR3 loop: CASSQDLASGGARNEQFF. DNA of the CDR3: TGCGCCAGCAGCCAAGATCTAGCTAGCGGGGGGGCTAGGAATGAGCAGTTCTTC.

This clonotype was counted a few times. This chain connects TRBV6-6 to TRBJ2-7; the D gene is possibly TRBD1 (5 bases). The length of the CDR3 is 14 residues. Germline CDR1 and CDR2: MNHNY and SVGAGI (reference sequence). V lost 0 bases, J lost 2 bases, and 8 bases lay in between. CDR3 sequence: CASSYSPGPYEQYF. In DNA, the CDR3 is TGTGCCAGCAGTTACTCGCCAGGGCCCTACGAGCAGTACTTC.

This clonotype was recorded once. V is TRBV7-2 and J is TRBJ1-1; weak D call: TRBD1 (5 bases). Germline-derived CDR1 and CDR2 are SGHTA and FQGNSA. The CDR3 has 15 amino acids. V gave up 2 bases and J gave up 2 bases, with 12 bases separating them. In nucleotides, the CDR3 is TGTGCCAGCAGCTTATACGGGGGTCACAACACTGAAGCTTTCTTT. This translates into CASSLYGGHNTEAFF.

This chain links TRBV6-6 with TRBJ1-2; 9 bases fit TRBD1. V gave up 6 bases and J gave up 4 bases; unmatched junction bases: 9. The CDR3 sequence is 15 residues long. Germline assignment: CDR1 MNHNY and CDR2 SVGAGI (reference sequence). CDR3 coding DNA: TGTGCCAGCAGGGACCCCGGGACAGGGCCCTATGGCTACACCTTC. Protein: CASRDPGTGPYGYTF.

This chain links TRBV12-3 or TRBV12-4 with TRBJ2-5; D is ambiguous. V lost 4 bases and J lost 5, with 8 bases in between. The CDR3 runs to 12 residues. CDR3: CASSWGAETQYF. DNA for the CDR3: TGTGCCAGCAGTTGGGGTGCGGAGACCCAGTACTTC.

This rearrangement joins TRBV7-2 to TRBJ1-4, with 8 bases aligning to TRBD1. The CDR3 contains 13 residues. Germline V gene data show CDR1 as SGHTA and CDR2 as FQGNSA. After removal of 5 bases from V and 8 bases from J, the junction contained 4 bases not matched to a gene. For the CDR3, the DNA is TGTGCCAGCAGCCGGACAGGGCCGGAAAAACTGTTTTTT. Residues: CASSRTGPEKLFF.